These T cell receptor beta chains were read from a single sample in a study of cytomegalovirus exposure and HLA in healthy donors. The method was immunoSEQ multiplex PCR; TCRdb's version includes in-frame clones alone and lacks a portion of them. This table holds about 200,000 clones, around nine tenths found once. Sequenced sample: PBMCs. All receptors come from a woman younger than 30 in good health and CMV-seronegative. The CDR3 runs from the conserved cysteine through the conserved F or W.

J gene	V gene	CDR3 protein
TRBJ2-3	TRBV4-1	CASSHLGSGSVVIRDTQYF
TRBJ2-3	TRBV5-4	CASSEAGEGPDTQYF
TRBJ2-7	TRBV28	CASSPLLTGPTYEQYF
TRBJ2-7	TRBV28	CASTEGPHRGNEQYF
TRBJ2-1	TRBV7-2	CASSLGGNYNEQFF
TRBJ2-5	TRBV11-2	CASSRRPGETQYF
TRBJ2-3	TRBV20-1	CSATTDTQYF
TRBJ2-1	TRBV5-6	CASSHRSGGYNEQFF
TRBJ1-2	TRBV28	CASSRIRGGRWYGYTF
TRBJ1-5	TRBV5-6	CASSSRQGTQHF
TRBJ2-7	TRBV5-8	CASSLPISGATYEQYF
TRBJ1-2	TRBV4-1	CASSQALVGYGYTF
TRBJ1-4	TRBV6-5	CASSMGQAYNEKLFF
TRBJ2-3	TRBV4-2	CASSQDWEDESPDTQYF
TRBJ2-7	TRBV4-1	CASSQTQGYEQYF
TRBJ1-2	TRBV4-3	CASSQDTGVNYGYTF
TRBJ2-1	TRBV18	CASSPTGAGTEQFF
TRBJ1-4	TRBV28	CASSRNTGFREKLFF
TRBJ2-7	TRBV11-2	CASSFQTGYIYEQYF
TRBJ2-2	TRBV7-2	CASSSTGATTGELFF
TRBJ1-4	TRBV7-2	CASSLVRGANEKLFF
TRBJ2-7	TRBV2	CASSVRTYSYEQYF
TRBJ1-3	TRBV28	CASLTQGHSSGNTIYF
TRBJ2-1	TRBV5-6	CASSLDGRGRIPYEQFF
TRBJ2-3	TRBV10-2	CASRPIDRLGTDTQYF
TRBJ1-3	TRBV2	CASSDLSARSGNTIYF
TRBJ1-2	TRBV30	CAWTRNYGYTF
TRBJ1-5	TRBV28	CASREGVPTAQHF
TRBJ2-1	TRBV28	CASSFKLAGGLEVEQFF
TRBJ2-3	TRBV28	CASSGQGPDTQYF
TRBJ2-1	TRBV11-3	CASSLAPDEQFF
TRBJ2-7	TRBV5-4	CASSGGGSAEQYF
TRBJ1-5	TRBV19	CASSETGEEGQPQHF
TRBJ1-2	TRBV18	CASSRGQGEAGYTF
TRBJ2-1	TRBV6-1	CASSEYVSGREGYNEQFF
TRBJ2-1	TRBV6-1	CASFLTSGSPNEQFF
TRBJ1-2	TRBV15	CATSRGDRFYGYTF
TRBJ1-1	TRBV7-9	CASSLYQGANTEAFF
TRBJ2-1	TRBV5-3	CARSLGLAGVINEQFF
TRBJ1-3	TRBV27	CASSSTGGKPGNTIYF
TRBJ1-5	TRBV28	CASSSQVVSWSNQPQHF
TRBJ2-1	TRBV28	CASSFIDSGIDEQFF